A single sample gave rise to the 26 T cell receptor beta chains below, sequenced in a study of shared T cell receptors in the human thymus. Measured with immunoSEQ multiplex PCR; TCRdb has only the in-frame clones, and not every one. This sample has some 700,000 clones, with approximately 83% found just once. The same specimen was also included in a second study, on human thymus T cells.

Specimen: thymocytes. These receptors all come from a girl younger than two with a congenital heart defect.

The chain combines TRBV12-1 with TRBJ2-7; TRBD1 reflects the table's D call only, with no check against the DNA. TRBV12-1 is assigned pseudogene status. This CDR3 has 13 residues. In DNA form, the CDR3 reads TGTGCCAGCAGCTACCGGGACACCTACGAGCAGTACTTC. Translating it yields CASSYRDTYEQYF.

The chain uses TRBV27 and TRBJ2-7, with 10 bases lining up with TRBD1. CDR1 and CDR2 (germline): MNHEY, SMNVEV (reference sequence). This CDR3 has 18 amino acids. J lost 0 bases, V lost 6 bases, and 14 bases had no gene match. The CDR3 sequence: CASSPPRTGGHLSYEQYF. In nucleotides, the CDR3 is TGTGCCAGCAGCCCCCCCAGGACAGGGGGGCACCTCTCCTACGAGCAGTACTTC.

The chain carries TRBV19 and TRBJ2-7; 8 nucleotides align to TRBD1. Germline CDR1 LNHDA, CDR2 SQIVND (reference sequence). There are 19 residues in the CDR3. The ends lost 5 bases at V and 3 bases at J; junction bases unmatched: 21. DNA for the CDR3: TGTGCCAGTAGTCAACGGGGAGTTCCATCGGGACAGGTCATCTACGAGCAGTACTTC. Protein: CASSQRGVPSGQVIYEQYF.

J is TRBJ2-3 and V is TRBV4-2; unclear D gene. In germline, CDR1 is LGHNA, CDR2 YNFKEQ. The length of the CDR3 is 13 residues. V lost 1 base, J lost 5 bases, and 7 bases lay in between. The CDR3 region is CASSQAGQDTQYF. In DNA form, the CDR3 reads TGTGCCAGCAGCCAAGCAGGCCAAGATACGCAGTATTTT.

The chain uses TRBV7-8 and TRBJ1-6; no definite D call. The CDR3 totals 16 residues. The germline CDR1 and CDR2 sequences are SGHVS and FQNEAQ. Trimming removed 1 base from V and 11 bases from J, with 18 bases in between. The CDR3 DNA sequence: TGTGCCAGCAGCTTAGGGAGACCGGATTTGGGTCCACCCCTCCACTTT. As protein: CASSLGRPDLGPPLHF.

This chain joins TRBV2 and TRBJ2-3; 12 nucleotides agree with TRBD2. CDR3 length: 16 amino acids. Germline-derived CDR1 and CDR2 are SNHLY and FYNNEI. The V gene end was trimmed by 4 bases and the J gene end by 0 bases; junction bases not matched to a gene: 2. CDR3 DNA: TGTGCCAGCAGTGCCGGACTAGCGGGGAGCACAGATACGCAGTATTTT. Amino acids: CASSAGLAGSTDTQYF.

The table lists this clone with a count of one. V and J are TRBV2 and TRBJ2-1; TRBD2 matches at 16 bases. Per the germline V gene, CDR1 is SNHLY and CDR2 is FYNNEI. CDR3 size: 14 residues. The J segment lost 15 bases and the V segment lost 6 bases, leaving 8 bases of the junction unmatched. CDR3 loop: CASRTGTSGGAGFF. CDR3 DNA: TGTGCCAGCAGAACCGGGACTAGCGGGGGGGCAGGGTTCTTC.

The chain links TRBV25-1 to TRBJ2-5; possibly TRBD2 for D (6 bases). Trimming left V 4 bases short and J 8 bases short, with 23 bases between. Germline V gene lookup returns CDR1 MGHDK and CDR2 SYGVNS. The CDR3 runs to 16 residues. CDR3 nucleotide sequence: TGTGCCAGCAGTGGTCACCCTCGGGGGAACACTTCTACCCAGTACTTC. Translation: CASSGHPRGNTSTQYF.

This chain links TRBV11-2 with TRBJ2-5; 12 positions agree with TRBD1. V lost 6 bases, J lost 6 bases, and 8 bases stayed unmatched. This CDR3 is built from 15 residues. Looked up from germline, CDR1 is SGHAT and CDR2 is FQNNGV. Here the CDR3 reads CASSPGQGALKTQYF. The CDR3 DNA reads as TGTGCCAGCAGTCCGGGACAGGGGGCGTTGAAGACCCAGTACTTC. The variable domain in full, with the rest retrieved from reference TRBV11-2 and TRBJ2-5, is EAGVAQSPRYKIIEKRQSVAFWCNPISGHATLYWYQQILGQGPKLLIQFQNNGVVDDSQLPKDRFSAERLKGVDSTLKIQPAKLEDSAVYLCASSPGQGALKTQYFGPGTRLLVL.

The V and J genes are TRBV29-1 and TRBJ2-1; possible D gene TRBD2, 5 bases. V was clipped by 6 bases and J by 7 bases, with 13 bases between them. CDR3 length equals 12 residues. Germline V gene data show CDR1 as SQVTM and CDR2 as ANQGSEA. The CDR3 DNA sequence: TGCAGCGTCACCGCCAAGCGGAATGAGCAGTTCTTC. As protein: CSVTAKRNEQFF.

The CDR3 nucleotides are TGTGCCAGCAGCGGTTGGTTTGAGGGCTACACCTTC. It yields the protein CASSGWFEGYTF. This chain links TRBV5-4 with TRBJ1-2; the D is unclear. Looked up from germline, CDR1 is SGHNT and CDR2 is YYREEE (reference sequence). V was clipped by 4 bases and J by 8 bases, with 12 bases between them. This CDR3 contains 12 residues.

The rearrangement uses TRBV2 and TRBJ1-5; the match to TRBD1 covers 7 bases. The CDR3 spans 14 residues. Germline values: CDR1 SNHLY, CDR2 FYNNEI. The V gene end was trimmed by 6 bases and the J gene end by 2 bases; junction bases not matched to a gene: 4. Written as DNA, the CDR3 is TGTGCCAGCAGCCCCGACAGGGGCAATCAGCCCCAGCATTTT. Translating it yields CASSPDRGNQPQHF.

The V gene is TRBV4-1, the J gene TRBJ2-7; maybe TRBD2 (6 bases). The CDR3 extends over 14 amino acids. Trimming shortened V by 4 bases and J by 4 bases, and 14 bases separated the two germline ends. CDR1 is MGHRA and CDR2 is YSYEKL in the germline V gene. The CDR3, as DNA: TGCGCCAGCAGCCCAGGAGGAGGGGTATACGAGCAGTACTTC. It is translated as CASSPGGGVYEQYF.

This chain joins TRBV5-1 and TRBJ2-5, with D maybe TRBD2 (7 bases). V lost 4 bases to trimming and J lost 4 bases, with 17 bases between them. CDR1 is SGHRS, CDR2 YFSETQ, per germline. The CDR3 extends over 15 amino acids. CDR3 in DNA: TGCGCCAGCAGCATACAACAAGGGGGGGCAGAGACCCAGTACTTC. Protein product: CASSIQQGGAETQYF. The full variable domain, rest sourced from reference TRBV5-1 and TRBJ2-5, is KAGVTQTPRYLIKTRGQQVTLSCSPISGHRSVSWYQQTPGQGLQFLFEYFSETQRNKGNFPGRFSGRQFSNSRSEMNVSTLELGDSALYLCASSIQQGGAETQYFGPGTRLLVL.

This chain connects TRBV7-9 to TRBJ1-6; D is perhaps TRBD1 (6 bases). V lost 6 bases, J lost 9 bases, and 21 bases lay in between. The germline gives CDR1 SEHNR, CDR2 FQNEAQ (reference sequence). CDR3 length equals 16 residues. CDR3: CASSRSANRAGSPLHF. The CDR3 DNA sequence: TGTGCCAGCAGTCGGAGTGCAAACAGGGCCGGTTCACCCCTCCACTTT.

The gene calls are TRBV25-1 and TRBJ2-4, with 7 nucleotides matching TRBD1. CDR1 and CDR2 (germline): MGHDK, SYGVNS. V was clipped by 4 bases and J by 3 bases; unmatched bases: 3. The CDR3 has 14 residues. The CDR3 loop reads CASSATGIKNIQYF. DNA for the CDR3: TGTGCCAGCAGTGCGACAGGGATCAAAAACATTCAGTACTTC.

DNA for the CDR3: TGCGCCAGCAGCTTGGGCGGTTTGATGAGGGAACCGGAAAAACTGTTTTTT. It yields the protein CASSLGGLMREPEKLFF. The chain combines TRBV5-1 with TRBJ1-4, with D hard to call. CDR1 and CDR2 from the germline V gene are SGHRS and YFSETQ. V dropped 0 bases and J dropped 8 bases, with 20 bases sitting between them. The CDR3 spans 17 residues.

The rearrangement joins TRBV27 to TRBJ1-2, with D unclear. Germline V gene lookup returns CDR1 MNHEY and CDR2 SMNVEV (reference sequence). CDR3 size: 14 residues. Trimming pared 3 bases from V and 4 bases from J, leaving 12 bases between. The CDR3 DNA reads TGTGCCAGCAGTTTGCAGGCACAGCCCTATGGCTACACCTTC. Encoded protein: CASSLQAQPYGYTF.

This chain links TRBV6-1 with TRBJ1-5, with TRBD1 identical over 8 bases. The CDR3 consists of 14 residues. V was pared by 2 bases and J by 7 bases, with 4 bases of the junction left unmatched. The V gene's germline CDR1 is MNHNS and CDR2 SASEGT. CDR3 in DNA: TGTGCCAGCAGTGAACAGGGGGCAGGACAGCCCCAGCATTTT. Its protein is CASSEQGAGQPQHF.

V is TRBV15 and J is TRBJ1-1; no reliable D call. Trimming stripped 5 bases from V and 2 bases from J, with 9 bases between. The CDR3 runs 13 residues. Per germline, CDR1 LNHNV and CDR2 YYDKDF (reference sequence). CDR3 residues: CATSGYSNTEAFF. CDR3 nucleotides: TGTGCCACCAGCGGATACAGCAACACTGAAGCTTTCTTT.

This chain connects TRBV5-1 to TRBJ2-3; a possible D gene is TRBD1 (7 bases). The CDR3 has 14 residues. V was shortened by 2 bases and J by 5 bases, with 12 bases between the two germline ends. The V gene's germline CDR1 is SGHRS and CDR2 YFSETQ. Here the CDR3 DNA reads TGCGCCAGCAGCTTTGGAGGGGGCTTAGATACGCAGTATTTT. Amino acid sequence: CASSFGGGLDTQYF.

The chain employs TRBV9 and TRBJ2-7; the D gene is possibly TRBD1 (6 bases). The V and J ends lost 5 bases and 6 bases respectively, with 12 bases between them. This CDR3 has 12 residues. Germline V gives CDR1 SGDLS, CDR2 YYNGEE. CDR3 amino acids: CASSVRGGEQYF. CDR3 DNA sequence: TGTGCCAGCAGTGTCAGGGGTGGCGAGCAGTACTTC.

CDR3: CASSGTGIFNYGYTF. The CDR3 DNA is TGTGCCAGCAGTGGGACAGGGATTTTCAACTATGGCTACACCTTC. The chain joins TRBV2 to TRBJ1-2; 8 bases are a match to TRBD1. V lost 4 bases to trimming and J lost 2 bases; unmatched junction nucleotides: 6. CDR3 length equals 15 residues. Germline assignment: CDR1 SNHLY and CDR2 FYNNEI.

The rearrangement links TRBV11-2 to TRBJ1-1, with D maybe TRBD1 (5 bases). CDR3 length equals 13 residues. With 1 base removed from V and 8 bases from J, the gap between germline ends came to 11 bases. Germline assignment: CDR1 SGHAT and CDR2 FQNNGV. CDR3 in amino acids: CASSLGGDGEAFF. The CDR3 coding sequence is TGTGCCAGCAGCTTAGGGGGGGATGGGGAAGCTTTCTTT.

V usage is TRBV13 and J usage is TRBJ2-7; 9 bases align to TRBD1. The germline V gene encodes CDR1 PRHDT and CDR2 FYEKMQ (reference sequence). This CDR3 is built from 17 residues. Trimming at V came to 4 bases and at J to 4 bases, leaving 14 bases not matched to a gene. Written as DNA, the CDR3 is TGTGCCAGCAGCTCGGGGGTCGGGACAGGGCAGTTTTACGAGCAGTACTTC. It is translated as CASSSGVGTGQFYEQYF.

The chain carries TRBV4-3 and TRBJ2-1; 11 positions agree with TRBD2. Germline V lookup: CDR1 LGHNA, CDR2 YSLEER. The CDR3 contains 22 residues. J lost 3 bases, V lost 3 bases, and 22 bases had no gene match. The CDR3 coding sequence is TGCGCCAGCAGCCAGCAATACTACGGGCGTTCGCCTAGCGGGGGGCTCTACAATGAGCAGTTCTTC. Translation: CASSQQYYGRSPSGGLYNEQFF.